These 5 T cell receptor beta chains were all obtained from the same sample, sequenced in a study of siplizumab effects on memory and regulatory T cells. The repertoire was sequenced with immunoSEQ multiplex PCR; TCRdb's copy has only in-frame clones and lacks some. The profile shows about 87,000 clones, about 87% of them singletons. Sequenced sample: CD4+ T cells sorted from blood. These receptors were taken from a human donor in good health.

The table lists this clone with a count of one. The rearrangement joins TRBV5-1 to TRBJ2-3, with a tentative D call TRBD2 (6 bases). CDR1 is SGHRS, CDR2 YFSETQ, per germline. The ends were cut back, 4 bases at V and 2 bases at J, with 14 bases in the middle. The length of the CDR3 is 15 residues. CDR3 amino acids: CASSRIRGNTDTQYF. The CDR3, as DNA: TGCGCCAGCAGCCGCATTCGGGGGAACACAGATACGCAGTATTTT.

This clone was picked up one time. The V gene is TRBV19, the J gene TRBJ1-1; 8 bases align to TRBD1. The CDR3 runs 13 residues. V lost 5 bases, J lost 12 bases, and 11 bases stayed unmatched. CDR1 and CDR2 from the germline V gene are LNHDA and SQIVND (reference sequence). The CDR3: CASSPPTGGDTFF. DNA of the CDR3: TGTGCCAGTAGTCCCCCTACAGGGGGGGATACTTTCTTT. The complete variable domain, with remaining parts taken from reference TRBV19 and TRBJ1-1, reads DGGITQSPKYLFRKEGQNVTLSCEQNLNHDAMYWYRQDPGQGLRLIYYSQIVNDFQKGDIAEGYSVSREKKESFPLTVTSAQKNPTAFYLCASSPPTGGDTFFGQGTRLTVV.

CDR3 in DNA: TGTGCCAGCAGCTTAATTAGCGGGGGAGCGAACACCGGGGAGCTGTTTTTT. Protein: CASSLISGGANTGELFF. The V call is TRBV7-3, the J call TRBJ2-2; 9 nucleotides line up with TRBD2. The CDR3 extends over 17 amino acids. Germline V lookup: CDR1 SGHTA, CDR2 FQGTGA. V lost 1 base to trimming and J lost 0 bases; unmatched junction nucleotides: 3. Variable domain in full (rest from reference TRBV7-3 and TRBJ2-2): GAGVSQTPSNKVTEKGKYVELRCDPISGHTALYWYRQSLGQGPEFLIYFQGTGAADDSGLPNDRFFAVRPEGSVSTLKIQRTERGDSAVYLCASSLISGGANTGELFFGEGSRLTVL.

The chain recombines TRBV10-3 with TRBJ1-1; 11 nucleotides line up with TRBD1. Germline trimming cut 3 bases from V and 5 bases from J; bases unmatched to any gene: 2. Germline V lookup: CDR1 ENHRY, CDR2 SYGVKD. The CDR3 spans 14 residues. CDR3 DNA: TGTGCCATCAGTGATGGGACAGGGGGTACTGAAGCTTTCTTT. It yields the protein CAISDGTGGTEAFF.

The CDR3 region has the DNA TGTGCCAGCAGCGCCCCGGGACAGTATACGCAGTATTTT. It encodes CASSAPGQYTQYF. This chain uses TRBV7-3 with TRBJ2-3; TRBD1 agrees at 7 bases. The CDR3 loop spans 13 amino acids. CDR1 is SGHTA, CDR2 FQGTGA, per germline. The V and J ends lost 5 bases and 7 bases, in that order; junction bases with no gene match: 6.